The clone carrying this TCR beta chain was counted many times. Its target is unknown. Template material for TCR beta VDJ and CDR3 profiling consisted of genomic DNA. TCRdb reprocessed the reads with MiXCR, giving one entry per CDR3 protein. This table holds some 200,000 distinct CDR3 sequences, 48% found once. Patients chosen for sequencing had shown CD8+CD57+ cell expansion by flow cytometry. Diagnosis of severe acquired aplastic anemia applied to all patients. The CDR3 runs to 16 residues. Germline loops: CDR1 ENHRY, CDR2 SYGVKD. V lost 3 bases and J 0 bases, leaving 12 bases between the germline ends. This record comes from a study of CD8+CD57+ T cells in acquired aplastic anemia. General study results and limits: CD8+ Simpson's diversity in patients was not significantly different from that in controls. Patients and controls were found to share some 30 CD8+ CDR3 sequences.

The chain recombines TRBV10-3 with TRBJ1-3; D ambiguous. This clonotype was obtained from a human donor with aplastic anemia. The source material was sorted CD4+, CD8+, or CD8+CD57+ T cells (not recorded which) from PBMCs. The CDR3 protein is CAISDLGISSGNTIYF. As DNA, the CDR3 is TGTGCCATCAGTGATCTAGGGATTAGCTCTGGAAACACCATATATTTT.